One sample yielded the 14 T cell receptor beta chains listed below, sequenced in a study of PD-L1 blockade in urothelial cancer. TCRdb's copy holds only in-frame clones and misses some; the assay was immunoSEQ multiplex PCR. This table has about 40,000 clones, about 85% appearing once. Time point in this sample: peripheral blood 6 weeks after treatment start. The sample here was PBMCs, taken around atezolizumab (anti-PD-L1) treatment. Every receptor here comes from a man aged 65 to 85 with urothelial cancer.

J is TRBJ2-1 and V is TRBV29-1; D perhaps matches TRBD2 (5 bases). This CDR3 contains 14 residues. Germline assignment: CDR1 SQVTM and CDR2 ANQGSEA. Trimming pared 6 bases from V and 0 bases from J, leaving 12 bases between. CDR3 amino acids: CSVGDRFSYNEQFF. The DNA of the CDR3 is TGCAGCGTGGGAGACCGATTCTCCTACAATGAGCAGTTCTTC.

The J gene is TRBJ2-7, the V gene TRBV11-3, with TRBD1 matching 9 bases. The J segment lost 9 bases and the V segment lost 5 bases, leaving 5 bases of the junction unmatched. Germline V CDR1 and CDR2: SGHNT, YENEEA. The CDR3 consists of 12 residues. CDR3 residues: CASSLDRGVQYF. CDR3 sequence (DNA): TGTGCCAGCAGCCTCGACAGGGGGGTGCAGTACTTC. Using reference TRBV11-3 and TRBJ2-7 for the parts outside the CDR3, the full variable domain is EAGVVQSPRYKIIEKKQPVAFWCNPISGHNTLYWYLQNLGQGPELLIRYENEEAVDDSQLPKDRFSAERLKGVDSTLKIQPAELGDSAVYLCASSLDRGVQYFGPGTRLTVT.

CDR3 residues: CASSNTRYNEQFF. DNA of the CDR3: TGTGCCAGCAGCAATACTAGATATAATGAGCAGTTCTTC. This chain joins TRBV2 and TRBJ2-1; perhaps TRBD2 as D (5 bases). The V and J ends lost 6 bases and 7 bases respectively, with 13 bases between them. The CDR3 is made up of 13 amino acids. Germline CDR1 reads SNHLY; CDR2 reads FYNNEI.

This rearrangement joins TRBV5-4 to TRBJ2-2; D is uncertain. Germline values: CDR1 SGHNT, CDR2 YYREEE (reference sequence). The CDR3 is made up of 14 amino acids. V was clipped by 2 bases and J by 0 bases, with 5 bases between them. CDR3 region: CASSFGSNTGELFF. In nucleotides, the CDR3 is TGTGCCAGCAGCTTCGGGTCGAACACCGGGGAGCTGTTTTTT. Supplemented by reference TRBV5-4 and TRBJ2-2, the full variable domain reads ETGVTQSPTHLIKTRGQQVTLRCSSQSGHNTVSWYQQALGQGPQFIFQYYREEENGRGNFPPRFSGLQFPNYSSELNVNALELDDSALYLCASSFGSNTGELFFGEGSRLTVL.

The CDR3 bases are TGCGCCAGCAGCCCCTGGACAGGGAGCAATCAGCCCCAGCATTTT. As protein: CASSPWTGSNQPQHF. The rearrangement links TRBV5-1 to TRBJ1-5, with 8 bases matching TRBD1. V shed 4 bases, J shed 1 base, and the junction held 4 bases outside the gene matches. Germline V gene sequence: CDR1 SGHRS, CDR2 YFSETQ. The CDR3 contains 15 residues.

The gene calls are TRBV5-1 and TRBJ2-1; perhaps TRBD2 as D (5 bases). This CDR3 is built from 15 residues. The V end lost 2 bases, the J end lost 2 bases, and 11 bases lay between the germline ends. Germline CDR1 and CDR2: SGHRS and YFSETQ. The CDR3 protein is CASSLDYPAYNEQFF. Here the CDR3 DNA reads TGCGCCAGCAGCTTAGACTACCCAGCCTACAATGAGCAGTTCTTC.

The chain combines TRBV30 with TRBJ2-1, with D possibly being TRBD1 (6 bases). The CDR3 covers 13 residues. Germline CDR1 and CDR2: GTSNPN and SVGIG (reference sequence). Between the trimmed V and J ends, which lost 2 bases and 7 bases, there was a span of 12 bases. The CDR3 reads CAWSPDSENEQFF. CDR3 in DNA: TGTGCCTGGAGTCCGGACAGCGAAAATGAGCAGTTCTTC.

The chain employs TRBV19 and TRBJ1-5; a weak D match, TRBD1 (6 bases). This CDR3 is 13 amino acids long. V lost 5 bases and J 6 bases, leaving 11 bases between the germline ends. The germline V gene has CDR1 LNHDA and CDR2 SQIVND (reference sequence). The DNA for the CDR3 is TGTGCCAGTAGTGAGGGGGGGGGTCAGCCCCAGCATTTT. Translating it yields CASSEGGGQPQHF.

This rearrangement joins TRBV18 to TRBJ1-3, with 7 bases that match TRBD1. Germline-derived CDR1 and CDR2 are KGHSH and LQKENI. The length of the CDR3 is 14 residues. With V trimmed by 5 bases and J by 1 base, 2 bases remained unmatched. DNA of the CDR3: TGTGCCAGCTCAGAGACAGGGTCTGGAAACACCATATATTTT. Encoded protein: CASSETGSGNTIYF.

This clone was seen just once. The rearrangement uses TRBV5-1 and TRBJ2-3, with 12 bases identical to TRBD1. With V trimmed by 2 bases and J by 3 bases, 4 bases remained unmatched. Per the germline V gene, CDR1 is SGHRS and CDR2 is YFSETQ. The CDR3 contains 16 residues. Here the CDR3 reads CASSLPGQGATDTQYF. The DNA for the CDR3 is TGCGCCAGCAGCTTACCGGGACAGGGGGCAACAGATACGCAGTATTTT.

This clone was seen more than once but under ten times. The V and J genes are TRBV4-1 and TRBJ1-2, with 9 bases that match TRBD1. The CDR3 has 15 residues. CDR1 and CDR2 from the germline V gene are MGHRA and YSYEKL. With 3 bases clipped from V and 5 bases from J, the junction kept 7 bases outside the gene matches. CDR3 coding DNA: TGCGCCAGCAGCCAGGCGCTGGGACAGGGTTATGGCTACACCTTC. It codes for CASSQALGQGYGYTF.

V gene TRBV7-2 combines with J gene TRBJ2-7; tentatively, D is TRBD1 (6 bases). In germline, CDR1 is SGHTA, CDR2 FQGNSA. The CDR3 contains 14 residues. Trimming cost V 3 bases and J 1 base, with 10 bases left between them. The CDR3 loop reads CASSLGTTSYEQYF. The CDR3 DNA is TGTGCCAGCAGCTTGGGGACAACTTCCTACGAGCAGTACTTC.

The chain combines TRBV21-1 with TRBJ1-2; TRBD1 is the table's D call, not checked against the DNA. TRBV21-1 is tagged as a pseudogene. The CDR3 loop spans 14 amino acids. In DNA form, the CDR3 reads TGTGCCCGCTACTACTGGACAGGATTATATGGCTACACCTTC. It is translated as CARYYWTGLYGYTF.

J is TRBJ2-2 and V is TRBV19; TRBD2 might be the D (5 bases). The CDR3 consists of 14 residues. The V gene's germline CDR1 is LNHDA and CDR2 SQIVND (reference sequence). The V gene lost 5 bases and the J gene lost 2 bases, with 9 bases spanning the gap. The CDR3 spells CASSWTYNTGELFF. The CDR3 DNA sequence: TGTGCCAGTAGTTGGACTTACAACACCGGGGAGCTGTTTTTT.